This T cell receptor (beta chain) originates from a study of T cell changes during pregnancy in multiple sclerosis. Some clones are missing from TCRdb's copy, which holds only in-frame ones; the method was immunoSEQ multiplex PCR. The data hold approximately 40,000 clones, with 95% to 96% observed a single time. In germline, CDR1 is SGDLS, CDR2 YYNGEE. J gave up 8 bases and V 0 bases, and 4 bases lay outside the gene matches. The CDR3 sequence is 16 residues long. The genes are TRBV9 and TRBJ2-1, with 14 positions matching TRBD2. The source is a female donor with multiple sclerosis, enrolled in a pregnancy study. The material sequenced was peripheral blood, taken in the second trimester of pregnancy. In nucleotides, the CDR3 is TGTGCCAGCAGCGTAGGGACTAGCGGGGGGAGCGATGAGCAGTTCTTC. Residues: CASSVGTSGGSDEQFF.